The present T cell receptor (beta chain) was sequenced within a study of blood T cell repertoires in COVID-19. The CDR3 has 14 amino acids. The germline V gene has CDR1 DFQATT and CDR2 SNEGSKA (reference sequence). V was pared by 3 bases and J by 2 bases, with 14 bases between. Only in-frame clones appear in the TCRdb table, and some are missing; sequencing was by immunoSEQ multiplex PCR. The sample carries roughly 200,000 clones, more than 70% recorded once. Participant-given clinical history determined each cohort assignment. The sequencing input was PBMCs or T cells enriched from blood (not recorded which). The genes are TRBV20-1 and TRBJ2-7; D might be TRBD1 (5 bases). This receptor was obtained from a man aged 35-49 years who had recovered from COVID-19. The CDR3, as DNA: TGCAGTGCTAGTAGTGTGCAGGGTGCCTACGAGCAGTACTTC. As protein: CSASSVQGAYEQYF.